One and the same sample provided the 23 T cell receptor beta chains below, sequenced in a study of OX40 agonist ivuxolimab in advanced cancers. Assay: immunoSEQ multiplex PCR; the TCRdb copy retains only in-frame clones and omits some. Seen here are 63,000 or so clones, about 90% observed once, and the top ten hold roughly 2.4%. The specimen was CD4+ or CD8+ T cells sorted from blood, collected in a trial of the OX40 agonist ivuxolimab. Receptor source: an adult with an advanced solid tumor such as melanoma, head and neck, liver or kidney cancer.

The count of this clone is one. V and J are TRBV7-9 and TRBJ2-5, with a possible D match to TRBD2 (5 bases). Trimming left V 4 bases short and J 7 bases short, with 16 bases between. Germline V gene lookup returns CDR1 SEHNR and CDR2 FQNEAQ (reference sequence). This CDR3 comprises 14 residues. CDR3 loop: CASSYGLNLGTQYF. The CDR3 DNA sequence: TGTGCCAGCAGCTATGGACTGAATTTAGGGACCCAGTACTTC. The whole variable domain, filled in from reference TRBV7-9 and TRBJ2-5, reads DTGVSQNPRHKITKRGQNVTFRCDPISEHNRLYWYRQTLGQGPEFLTYFQNEAQLEKSRLLSDRFSAERPKGSFSTLEIQRTEQGDSAMYLCASSYGLNLGTQYFGPGTRLLVL.

The rearrangement links TRBV4-1 to TRBJ1-4, with TRBD1 matching 7 bases. CDR1 is MGHRA and CDR2 is YSYEKL in the germline V gene. Losses at the gene ends were 3 bases for V and 8 bases for J; bases not matched to a gene: 12. CDR3 length: 16 amino acids. CDR3 DNA sequence: TGCGCCAGCAGCCACCAGGGGGTCGATCCGATCGAAAAACTGTTTTTT. Residues: CASSHQGVDPIEKLFF.

The chain joins TRBV19 to TRBJ2-1; D may correspond to TRBD1 or TRBD2 (5 bases each). Looked up from germline, CDR1 is LNHDA and CDR2 is SQIVND (reference sequence). Between the trimmed V and J ends, which lost 5 bases and 0 bases, there was a span of 14 bases. The CDR3 consists of 16 residues. Here the CDR3 reads CASSFRGRSSYNEQFF. CDR3 bases: TGTGCCAGTAGTTTCCGGGGACGGAGCTCCTACAATGAGCAGTTCTTC.

The chain joins TRBV11-2 to TRBJ2-5; no clear D. Germline V CDR1 and CDR2: SGHAT, FQNNGV. The CDR3 totals 12 residues. The V and J ends lost 3 bases and 5 bases respectively, with 7 bases between them. CDR3 sequence (DNA): TGTGCCAGCAGCTTTGTGGGGGAGACCCAGTACTTC. Translating gives CASSFVGETQYF. Supplemented by reference TRBV11-2 and TRBJ2-5, the full variable domain reads EAGVAQSPRYKIIEKRQSVAFWCNPISGHATLYWYQQILGQGPKLLIQFQNNGVVDDSQLPKDRFSAERLKGVDSTLKIQPAKLEDSAVYLCASSFVGETQYFGPGTRLLVL.

The genes are TRBV28 and TRBJ2-6; D is undetermined. Trimming removed 10 bases at V and 1 base at J, with 20 bases between. Germline assignment: CDR1 MDHEN and CDR2 SYDVKM. The CDR3 covers 17 residues. CDR3 bases: TGTGCCACCTCCAGTAATAATGTCCGTTCTGGGGCCAACGTCCTGACTTTC. Translated, it gives CATSSNNVRSGANVLTF.

CDR3 DNA sequence: TGTGCCAGCAGCCTAGATGTGAGTCTCTCTGGGGCCAACGTCCTGACTTTC. Translating it yields CASSLDVSLSGANVLTF. J is TRBJ2-6 and V is TRBV7-3; D unresolved. The CDR3 has 17 residues. Germline lookup yields CDR1 SGHTA and CDR2 FQGTGA. V shed 5 bases and J shed 0 bases, with 14 bases lying between them.

The chain recombines TRBV5-1 with TRBJ2-6; D gene unclear. V was clipped by 0 bases and J by 0 bases, with 7 bases between them. Germline V gene data show CDR1 as SGHRS and CDR2 as YFSETQ. The CDR3 runs 16 residues. CDR3 sequence: CASSLVRYSGANVLTF. Here the CDR3 DNA reads TGCGCCAGCAGCTTGGTCAGATACTCTGGGGCCAACGTCCTGACTTTC. Variable domain in full (rest from reference TRBV5-1 and TRBJ2-6): KAGVTQTPRYLIKTRGQQVTLSCSPISGHRSVSWYQQTPGQGLQFLFEYFSETQRNKGNFPGRFSGRQFSNSRSEMNVSTLELGDSALYLCASSLVRYSGANVLTFGAGSRLTVL.

The chain has TRBV9 and TRBJ2-7, with 11 positions matching TRBD2. Germline loops: CDR1 SGDLS, CDR2 YYNGEE. The CDR3 totals 15 residues. J lost 3 bases, V lost 0 bases, and 2 bases had no gene match. The CDR3: CASSVGLAGNYEQYF. CDR3 nucleotides: TGTGCCAGCAGCGTAGGACTAGCGGGGAACTACGAGCAGTACTTC.

This clone was detected a few times. The chain carries TRBV5-1 and TRBJ2-3, with D uncertain. The CDR3 spans 15 residues. CDR1 is SGHRS and CDR2 is YFSETQ in the germline V gene. The V end lost 0 bases, the J end lost 1 base, and 9 bases lay between the germline ends. CDR3 loop: CASSLVLRGTDTQYF. DNA for the CDR3: TGCGCCAGCAGCTTGGTTTTAAGGGGCACAGATACGCAGTATTTT.

The rearrangement links TRBV4-1 to TRBJ1-3; TRBD1 might be the D (5 bases). The germline gives CDR1 MGHRA, CDR2 YSYEKL. V was cut by 1 base and J by 2 bases, with 6 bases left in between. There are 14 residues in the CDR3. CDR3 amino acids: CASSQARAGNTIYF. The CDR3 DNA reads TGCGCCAGCAGCCAAGCCAGGGCTGGAAACACCATATATTTT.

The gene calls are TRBV18 and TRBJ1-3; 7 bases map to TRBD1. V was clipped by 5 bases and J by 3 bases; unmatched bases: 1. The CDR3 consists of 13 residues. CDR1 and CDR2 (germline): KGHSH, LQKENI. The DNA of the CDR3 is TGTGCCAGCTCAGGGACAGATGGAAACACCATATATTTT. Translation gives CASSGTDGNTIYF. The full variable domain, rest sourced from reference TRBV18 and TRBJ1-3, is NAGVMQNPRHLVRRRGQEARLRCSPMKGHSHVYWYRQLPEEGLKFMVYLQKENIIDESGMPKERFSAEFPKEGPSILRIQQVVRGDSAAYFCASSGTDGNTIYFGEGSWLTVV.

This chain uses TRBV4-2 with TRBJ2-3, with D possibly matching TRBD2 (5 bases). With 1 base removed from V and 0 bases from J, the gap between germline ends came to 11 bases. Germline V gives CDR1 LGHNA, CDR2 YNFKEQ. The CDR3 runs 16 residues. CDR3 DNA sequence: TGTGCCAGCAGCCAAGGTCTAGCCAAAAGCACAGATACGCAGTATTTT. Its translation: CASSQGLAKSTDTQYF.

This chain connects TRBV5-1 to TRBJ2-1; TRBD2 agrees at 8 bases. V lost 3 bases, J lost 10 bases, and 6 bases stayed unmatched. Per the germline V gene, CDR1 is SGHRS and CDR2 is YFSETQ. CDR3 length: 13 amino acids. CDR3 in DNA: TGCGCCAGCAGCTCCGAGACTAGCGCGGAGCAGTTCTTC. It encodes CASSSETSAEQFF.

CDR3: CSVGGTGSYNEQFF. Here the CDR3 DNA reads TGCAGCGTTGGGGGGACAGGCTCCTACAATGAGCAGTTCTTC. The chain couples TRBV29-1 to TRBJ2-1; 8 nucleotides line up with TRBD1. J gave up 0 bases and V 4 bases, and 2 bases lay outside the gene matches. The germline gives CDR1 SQVTM, CDR2 ANQGSEA. The CDR3 is made up of 14 amino acids.

V is TRBV28 and J is TRBJ1-5; 8 bases align to TRBD1. Germline V CDR1 and CDR2: MDHEN, SYDVKM. The J segment lost 5 bases and the V segment lost 8 bases, leaving 8 bases of the junction unmatched. This CDR3 is 14 amino acids long. As DNA, the CDR3 is TGTGCCAGCCGAGCGGACAGGGCTGATCAGCCCCAGCATTTT. It codes for CASRADRADQPQHF.

V usage is TRBV19 and J usage is TRBJ2-2; possibly TRBD1 for D (5 bases). V lost 8 bases to trimming and J lost 0 bases, with 13 bases between them. CDR1 and CDR2 from the germline V gene are LNHDA and SQIVND (reference sequence). The CDR3 is 15 amino acids. The CDR3 DNA reads TGTGCCAGTGGTCGGGTAGGGGCGAACACCGGGGAGCTGTTTTTT. It encodes CASGRVGANTGELFF.

The chain uses TRBV28 and TRBJ2-7, with a tentative D call TRBD2 (6 bases). This CDR3 spans 13 amino acids. V lost 6 bases and J 5 bases, leaving 14 bases between the germline ends. Germline V gives CDR1 MDHEN, CDR2 SYDVKM. In DNA form, the CDR3 reads TGTGCCAGCAGCCCGACTAGAAAGAACGAGCAGTACTTC. Translated, it gives CASSPTRKNEQYF.

The chain joins TRBV5-8 to TRBJ1-4, with no clear D. Germline CDR1 reads SGHTS; CDR2 reads YDEGEE. The CDR3 loop spans 13 amino acids. V shed 4 bases and J shed 0 bases, with 4 bases lying between them. The chain's CDR3 is CASSRTTNEKLFF. The CDR3 DNA is TGTGCCAGCAGCAGGACAACTAATGAAAAACTGTTTTTT.

This sequence joins TRBV7-2 and TRBJ1-2, with a weak D call TRBD1 (6 bases). CDR3 length: 14 residues. V lost 7 bases and J lost 5, with 17 bases in between. CDR1 is SGHTA and CDR2 is FQGNSA in the germline V gene. The CDR3 region has the DNA TGTGCCAGCATCATAGATTGGGGGCGGTATGGCTACACCTTC. This sequence encodes CASIIDWGRYGYTF. The whole variable domain, remainder taken from reference TRBV7-2 and TRBJ1-2, is GAGVSQSPSNKVTEKGKDVELRCDPISGHTALYWYRQSLGQGLEFLIYFQGNSAPDKSGLPSDRFSAERTGGSVSTLTIQRTQQEDSAVYLCASIIDWGRYGYTFGSGTRLTVV.

The chain couples TRBV11-2 to TRBJ2-3; D may be TRBD2 (6 bases). This CDR3 is 17 amino acids long. V was shortened by 5 bases and J by 1 base, with 19 bases between the two germline ends. Germline V lookup: CDR1 SGHAT, CDR2 FQNNGV. In DNA, the CDR3 is TGTGCCAGCAGCAATACCGCGGGCGGGATTCGCACAGATACGCAGTATTTT. It is translated as CASSNTAGGIRTDTQYF.

This rearrangement joins TRBV23-1 to TRBJ1-5; D gene unclear. TRBV23-1 is given ORF status, its function remaining uncertain. V was shortened by 1 base and J by 0 bases, with 7 bases between the two germline ends. The CDR3 spans 15 residues. CDR3 nucleotide sequence: TGCGCCAGCAGTCAATGTGCTTATAGCAATCAGCCCCAGCATTTT. This codes for CASSQCAYSNQPQHF.

The chain has TRBV11-2 and TRBJ2-5; D gene ambiguous. The CDR3 is 13 residues long. Germline CDR1 SGHAT, CDR2 FQNNGV. Trimming left V 5 bases short and J 3 bases short, with 10 bases between. CDR3 sequence: CASSAGPEETQYF. CDR3 nucleotides: TGTGCCAGCAGCGCAGGCCCTGAAGAGACCCAGTACTTC.

This clone turned up a few times. The V and J genes are TRBV19 and TRBJ1-2; D perhaps matches TRBD1 (6 bases). Trimming took off 10 bases at V and 3 bases at J, with 18 bases between the two ends. Germline V gene lookup returns CDR1 LNHDA and CDR2 SQIVND (reference sequence). The CDR3 sequence is 14 residues long. Here the CDR3 reads CATNPPGQHYGYTF. For the CDR3, the DNA is TGTGCCACCAACCCCCCGGGACAACACTATGGCTACACCTTC.